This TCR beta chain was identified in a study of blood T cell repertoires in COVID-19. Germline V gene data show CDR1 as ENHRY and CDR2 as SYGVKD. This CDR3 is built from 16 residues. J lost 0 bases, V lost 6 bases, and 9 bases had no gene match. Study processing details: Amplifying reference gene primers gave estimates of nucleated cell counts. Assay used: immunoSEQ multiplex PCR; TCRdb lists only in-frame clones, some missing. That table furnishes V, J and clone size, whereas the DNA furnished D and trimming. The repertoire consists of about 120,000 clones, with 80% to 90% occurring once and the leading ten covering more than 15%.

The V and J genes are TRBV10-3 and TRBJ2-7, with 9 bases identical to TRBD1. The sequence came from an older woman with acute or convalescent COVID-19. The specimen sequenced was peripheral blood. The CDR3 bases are TGTGCCATCAGCCAAGGGACAGGGCGATTCTCCTACGAGCAGTACTTC. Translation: CAISQGTGRFSYEQYF.